This TCR beta chain was sequenced in a study of T cells in Graves' hyperthyroidism and ophthalmopathy (dated by TCRdb to between 2018 and 2021). About the study as a whole: A discovery cohort of about a hundred patients, 43 with Graves' ophthalmopathy and approximately 55 with stable Graves' hyperthyroidism, was used to find distinguishing TCR V-J signatures. In over five Graves' hyperthyroidism patients, the study also compared T-cell repertoires from thyroid tissue with T-cell repertoires from blood. Whether ophthalmopathy could be predicted prospectively was tested in an independent validation cohort made up of roughly 20 hyperthyroidism patients plus 17 patients who later progressed to ophthalmopathy. After sampling, hyperthyroidism patients received methimazole starting at 30 mg daily, and ophthalmopathy patients received high-dose intravenous methylprednisolone. According to the paper, TCR Vbeta CDR3 sequencing was carried out on 135 peripheral blood samples, which came from 40 to 45 ophthalmopathy, some 73 hyperthyroidism and 17 progressor patients. The 100 discovery patients were divided at random into training and test sets in a 7:3 ratio. Findings and caveats that apply to the study as a whole: No statistical method was used to fix the sample size in advance, and group allocation was not hidden from the investigators. In validation, the model predicted progression to ophthalmopathy a median of roughly 6.5 months before onset, with 70% to 71% sensitivity and 72.22% specificity. A model built on a 13 V-J signature distinguished ophthalmopathy from stable hyperthyroidism, reaching 87.88% sensitivity and about 81% specificity in cross-validation and 80%/75% in testing. Blood samples also contained most of the expanded thyroid clonotypes (frequency above 0.001), which suggests that blood repertoires may reflect thyroid immune responses.

This clonotype came up many times. It lacks a known antigen. Base qualities are not recorded, but no much larger clone differs from it by a single base. Patients with uncontrolled infections, other autoimmune diseases, pregnancy or lactation were excluded. Diagnoses relied on clinical symptoms, serum thyroxine and TRAb, thyroid ultrasound and orbital computed tomography. Total RNA was extracted using Trizol reagent, and RNA quality was assessed on an Agilent 2100 Bioanalyzer. Taken from cysteine to phenylalanine, the CDR3 has 15 residues. This entry keeps only the CDR3 DNA: 45 bases, framed from base 1. According to the germline V gene (reference sequence), CDR1 reads SEHNR and CDR2 reads FQNEAQ. Trimming takes 5 bases from V and 0 bases from J, and the germline ends sit 12 bases apart. TCR beta CDR3 regions were amplified from RNA transcripts. For the first round of RT-PCR on the TCR CDR3, the HTBI primer set was used together with the Qiagen OneStep RT-PCR kit. The libraries were constructed in a second round of multiplex PCR and then size-selected and purified. Paired-end sequencing of the libraries was performed with 100 bp reads on an Illumina HiSeq2000. From the authors' description of their analysis: Raw data were processed with SOAPnuke, discarding reads with adapters, uncalled bases, mean Phred below 15, or no exact constant-primer or identifier match. High-quality paired reads were merged with COPE v1.2.5, and unique nucleotide sequences were defined as clonotypes. Clonotypes were aligned to IMGT TRBV, TRBD and TRBJ reference segments using MiTCR v1.1. Analysis was restricted to V-J combinations with a frequency above 0.0001, which covered 98% to 99.2% of repertoires. A TCS score was defined as the ratio of F50 (clonal expansion) to E x V (chaos), with BLOSUM62-based TCRdist applied between CDR3 peptides within each V-J. Welch's t-statistics and random forest reduced several hundred V-J features to 13, which were used in a naive Bayes classifier (R e1071). Thyroid-blood repertoire similarity was quantified with the Morisita-Horn index. TCRdb itself trimmed the public reads at Q25 with fastp, ran MiXCR and retained productive beta chains. Entries are consolidated by CDR3 protein sequence, retaining the most common genes and DNA. Here the V and J calls rest on TCRdb's processing, not on the authors' analysis. Counted in this sample were roughly 500,000 distinct CDR3 sequences; roughly 45% of them appeared once. Jointly, the top ten make up 44% of the sample.

The sequence joins TRBV7-9 to TRBJ2-3; tentative D gene TRBD1, with 5 bases matching. Sequencing was done on a sample of peripheral blood or thyroid tissue (not recorded which). This receptor was obtained from an adult woman with Graves' disease, either hyperthyroidism or ophthalmopathy (not recorded which). CDR3 loop: CASSVDTTSTDTQYF. In nucleotide form, the sequence is TGTGCCAGCAGCGTGGACACCACTAGCACAGATACGCAGTATTTT.